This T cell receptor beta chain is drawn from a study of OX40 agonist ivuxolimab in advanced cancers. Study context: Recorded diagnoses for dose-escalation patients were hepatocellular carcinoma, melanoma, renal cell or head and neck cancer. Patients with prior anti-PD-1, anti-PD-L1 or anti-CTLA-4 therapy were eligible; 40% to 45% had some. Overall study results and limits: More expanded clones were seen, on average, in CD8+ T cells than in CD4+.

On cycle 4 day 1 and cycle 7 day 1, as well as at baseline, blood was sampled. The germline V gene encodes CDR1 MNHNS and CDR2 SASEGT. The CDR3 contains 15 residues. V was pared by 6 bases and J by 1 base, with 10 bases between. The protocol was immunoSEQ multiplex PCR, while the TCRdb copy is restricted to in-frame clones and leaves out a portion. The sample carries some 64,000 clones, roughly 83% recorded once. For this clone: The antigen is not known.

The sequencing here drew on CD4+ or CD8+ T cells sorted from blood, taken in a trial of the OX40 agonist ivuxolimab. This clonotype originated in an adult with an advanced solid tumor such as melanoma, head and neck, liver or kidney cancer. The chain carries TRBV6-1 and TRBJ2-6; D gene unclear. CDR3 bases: TGTGCCAGCAGAATGGACCTATCTGGGGCCAACGTCCTGACTTTC. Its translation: CASRMDLSGANVLTF.